The T cell receptor beta chain under discussion was sequenced for a study of cytomegalovirus exposure and HLA in healthy donors. General study points: Among TCR beta chains, those listed as cytomegalovirus-associated numbered roughly 150. In vitro checks showed that a few CMV-associated chains really do target CMV antigens. It was reportedly the case that the classifier diagnosed cytomegalovirus status with high specificity and sensitivity.

PCR involved 60 Vbeta and 13 Jbeta primers. Sequenced by immunoSEQ multiplex PCR; TCRdb stores in-frame clones only, minus some. This table has about 180,000 clones, 81% appearing once. Regarding this clone: Its cognate antigen is unknown.

Sample: PBMCs. The receptor comes from a woman aged 18-29 years in good health and CMV-seropositive.

The CDR3 loop is CASSLLQGDTEAFF. The DNA for the CDR3 is TGTGCCAGCAGCTTATTACAGGGGGACACTGAAGCTTTCTTT. The chain joins TRBV13 to TRBJ1-1; 8 nucleotides agree with TRBD1. In germline, CDR1 is PRHDT, CDR2 FYEKMQ (reference sequence). CDR3 length: 14 amino acids. The junction had 2 bases not matched to a gene; V was cut back by 2 bases and J by 3 bases.